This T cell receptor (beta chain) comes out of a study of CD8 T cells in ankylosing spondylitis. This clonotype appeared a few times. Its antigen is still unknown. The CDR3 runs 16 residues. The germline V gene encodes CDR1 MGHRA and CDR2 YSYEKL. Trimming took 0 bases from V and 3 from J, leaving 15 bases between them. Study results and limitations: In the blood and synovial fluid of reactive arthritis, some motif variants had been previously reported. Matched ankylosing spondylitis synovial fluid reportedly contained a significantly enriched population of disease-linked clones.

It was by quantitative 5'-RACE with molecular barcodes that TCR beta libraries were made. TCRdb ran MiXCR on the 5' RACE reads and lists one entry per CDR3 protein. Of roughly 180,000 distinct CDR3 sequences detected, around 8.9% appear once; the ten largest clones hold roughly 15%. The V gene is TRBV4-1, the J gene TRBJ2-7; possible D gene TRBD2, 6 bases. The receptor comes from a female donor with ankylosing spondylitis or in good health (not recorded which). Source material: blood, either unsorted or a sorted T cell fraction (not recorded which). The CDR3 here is CASSQDQVGGRYEQYF. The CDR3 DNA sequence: TGCGCCAGCAGCCAAGATCAGGTGGGAGGACGCTACGAGCAGTACTTC.